The 21 T cell receptor beta chains below were found in one sample sequenced in a study of cytomegalovirus exposure and HLA in healthy donors. This PCR relied on a set of 60 Vbeta primers and 13 Jbeta primers. The data were produced by immunoSEQ multiplex PCR, yet TCRdb's version contains in-frame clones alone and is incomplete. Altogether tens of thousands of clones are present, approximately 68% being singletons, with the ten largest covering over 5%. Sequencing was carried out using PBMCs. These TCRs come from a boy aged 5-17 years in good health and CMV-seropositive.

V usage is TRBV27 and J usage is TRBJ2-7; D is unclear. Germline values: CDR1 MNHEY, CDR2 SMNVEV (reference sequence). Deletions cut 5 bases from V and 0 bases from J, with 14 bases between. This CDR3 contains 15 residues. CDR3 sequence: CASSRHSMVSYEQYF. Written as DNA, the CDR3 is TGTGCCAGCAGTCGCCACTCGATGGTCTCCTACGAGCAGTACTTC.

The chain links TRBV18 to TRBJ2-2; 11 bases line up with TRBD1. Germline CDR1 reads KGHSH; CDR2 reads LQKENI. This CDR3 has 16 residues. V dropped 4 bases and J dropped 4; count of bases not matched to a gene: 5. The DNA of the CDR3 is TGTGCCAGCTCACAGGACAGGGGGCGCGGCACCGGGGAGCTGTTTTTT. Its translation is CASSQDRGRGTGELFF.

The rearrangement links TRBV7-6 to TRBJ2-7, with D possibly TRBD1 on 5 matching bases. The CDR3 loop spans 13 amino acids. Trimming removed 1 base at V and 7 bases at J, with 11 bases between. The germline gives CDR1 SGHVS, CDR2 FNYEAQ. The CDR3 reads CASSLDRNLEQYF. The CDR3 DNA is TGTGCCAGCAGCTTAGACAGGAATTTGGAGCAGTACTTC. The full variable domain, completed using reference TRBV7-6 and TRBJ2-7, is GAGVSQSPRYKVTKRGQDVALRCDPISGHVSLYWYRQALGQGPEFLTYFNYEAQQDKSGLPNDRFSAERPEGSISTLTIQRTEQRDSAMYRCASSLDRNLEQYFGPGTRLTVT.

The J gene is TRBJ2-7, the V gene TRBV6-5; the D is unclear. CDR1 is MNHEY, CDR2 SVGAGI, per germline. Trimming removed 6 bases at V and 1 base at J, with 4 bases between. The CDR3 has 11 amino acids. The CDR3 nucleotides are TGTGCCAGCAGACAGTCCTACGAGCAGTACTTC. Its protein product is CASRQSYEQYF.

The sample holds a few counts of this clone. The chain is built from TRBV18 and TRBJ2-7, with TRBD2 identical over 9 bases. V gave up 2 bases and J gave up 0 bases; unmatched junction bases: 14. This CDR3 is 19 amino acids long. CDR1 is KGHSH, CDR2 LQKENI, per germline. This chain's CDR3 is CASSPGGRLAAETSYEQYF. CDR3 in DNA: TGTGCCAGCTCACCAGGTGGAAGACTAGCGGCCGAGACCTCCTACGAGCAGTACTTC.

V and J are TRBV5-1 and TRBJ2-3; D gene ambiguous. The CDR3 has 14 amino acids. Trimming removed 0 bases from V and 1 base from J, with 6 bases in between. From germline, CDR1 is SGHRS and CDR2 YFSETQ. The CDR3 sequence is CASSLGYGTDTQYF. CDR3 sequence (DNA): TGCGCCAGCAGCTTGGGCTACGGCACAGATACGCAGTATTTT. The full variable domain, rest sourced from reference TRBV5-1 and TRBJ2-3, is KAGVTQTPRYLIKTRGQQVTLSCSPISGHRSVSWYQQTPGQGLQFLFEYFSETQRNKGNFPGRFSGRQFSNSRSEMNVSTLELGDSALYLCASSLGYGTDTQYFGPGTRLTVL.

The chain carries TRBV30 and TRBJ1-1; 8 bases are a match to TRBD1. The CDR3 totals 13 residues. V dropped 6 bases and J dropped 6; count of bases not matched to a gene: 9. Germline-derived CDR1 and CDR2 are GTSNPN and SVGIG (reference sequence). The CDR3 reads CACTRQGRAEAFF. The CDR3 DNA follows: TGTGCCTGTACCAGACAGGGGCGCGCTGAAGCTTTCTTT.

The chain combines TRBV29-1 with TRBJ2-7, with D possibly TRBD1 on 6 matching bases. Trimming pared 5 bases from V and 4 bases from J, leaving 15 bases between. The CDR3 spans 13 residues. Germline assignment: CDR1 SQVTM and CDR2 ANQGSEA. The CDR3 protein is CSVSGTPFYEQYF. CDR3 DNA: TGCAGCGTTTCCGGGACACCCTTTTACGAGCAGTACTTC.

The chain employs TRBV6-5 and TRBJ2-1; 8 nucleotides match TRBD2. The CDR3 extends over 12 amino acids. CDR1 is MNHEY, CDR2 SVGAGI, per germline. V trimming: 6 bases; J trimming: 6 bases; junction bases outside the gene matches: 1. CDR3 residues: CASRLAANEQFF. CDR3 in DNA: TGTGCCAGCAGACTAGCGGCCAATGAGCAGTTCTTC.

This chain uses TRBV4-3 with TRBJ2-2, with D hard to call. The CDR3 consists of 13 residues. Trimming took 4 bases from V and 4 from J, leaving 7 bases between them. Germline V gene sequence: CDR1 LGHNA, CDR2 YSLEER. The CDR3 region is CASSPTSTGELFF. CDR3 nucleotide sequence: TGCGCCAGCAGCCCCACTTCCACCGGGGAGCTGTTTTTT.

This sequence joins TRBV6-1 and TRBJ2-7; 8 positions match TRBD2. Germline values: CDR1 MNHNS, CDR2 SASEGT. Trimming cost V 1 base and J 3 bases; bases outside gene matches: 5. The CDR3 has 15 amino acids. The CDR3: CASSEEERGNYEQYF. The CDR3 DNA sequence: TGTGCCAGCAGTGAAGAAGAGCGGGGGAACTACGAGCAGTACTTC.

This clone was detected once. This chain connects TRBV19 to TRBJ2-3; D might be TRBD1 (5 bases). Germline V lookup: CDR1 LNHDA, CDR2 SQIVND (reference sequence). Trimming shortened V by 4 bases and J by 2 bases, and 19 bases separated the two germline ends. CDR3 length equals 17 residues. CDR3 nucleotide sequence: TGTGCCAGTAGTAGCTCGACGACAGCAACCCTCACAGATACGCAGTATTTT. As protein: CASSSSTTATLTDTQYF.

The chain joins TRBV4-1 to TRBJ2-1, with 7 positions matching TRBD1. With 4 bases clipped from V and 5 bases from J, the junction kept 14 bases outside the gene matches. Germline V CDR1 and CDR2: MGHRA, YSYEKL. This CDR3 region has 17 residues. CDR3 sequence: CASSRSVARGLDNEQFF. DNA of the CDR3: TGCGCCAGCAGCCGTTCGGTCGCGAGGGGGCTAGACAATGAGCAGTTCTTC.

The V gene is TRBV27, the J gene TRBJ2-1, with TRBD2 as a possible D gene (6 bases). This CDR3 spans 20 amino acids. Germline CDR1 reads MNHEY; CDR2 reads SMNVEV (reference sequence). Trimming took 5 bases from V and 1 from J, leaving 27 bases between them. CDR3 DNA: TGTGCCAGCAGTACTCTATTCCTCGCGGCGGAGGGCAGATCCTACAATGAGCAGTTCTTC. It codes for CASSTLFLAAEGRSYNEQFF.

This chain links TRBV7-3 with TRBJ1-6; 8 nucleotides align to TRBD1. V shed 5 bases and J 9 bases; nucleotides not matched to a gene: 6. Germline V gene lookup returns CDR1 SGHTA and CDR2 FQGTGA. The CDR3 length is 14 residues. The CDR3: CASSLTGVGSPLHF. CDR3 DNA: TGTGCCAGCAGCCTGACAGGGGTAGGTTCACCCCTCCACTTT.

This clone was seen only a few times. At one end the junction does not follow the germline gene, possibly because of a read error. V gene TRBV6-5 combines with J gene TRBJ1-2; 8 nucleotides align to TRBD1. This CDR3 contains 13 residues. The germline CDR1 and CDR2 sequences are MNHEY and SVGAGI. The CDR3 DNA sequence: TGTGCCAGCAGCCGTGACAGGGGCTATGGCTACCCCTTC. It translates to CASSRDRGYGYPF.

This clone appeared a few times. The chain links TRBV7-2 to TRBJ2-1, with 9 bases that match TRBD1. Losses at the gene ends were 5 bases for V and 12 bases for J; bases not matched to a gene: 5. Germline lookup yields CDR1 SGHTA and CDR2 FQGNSA. The CDR3 runs 12 residues. CDR3 sequence (DNA): TGTGCCAGCAGCGTAAACAGGGGGCCGCAGTTCTTC. The encoded protein is CASSVNRGPQFF.

The rearrangement links TRBV5-1 to TRBJ1-1, with a possible D match to TRBD1 (5 bases). Per the germline V gene, CDR1 is SGHRS and CDR2 is YFSETQ. V dropped 1 base and J dropped 4 bases, with 14 bases sitting between them. CDR3 length equals 15 residues. CDR3: CASSLKTTAITEAFF. The CDR3 DNA reads TGCGCCAGCAGCTTGAAGACGACAGCAATCACTGAAGCTTTCTTT.

The chain employs TRBV19 and TRBJ1-4; 9 positions agree with TRBD1. Unmatched junction bases numbered 6, after V lost 3 bases and J lost 7 bases. Germline values: CDR1 LNHDA, CDR2 SQIVND (reference sequence). The CDR3 consists of 15 residues. CDR3 nucleotides: TGTGCCAGTAGTATGAACAGGGGGCAGGTTGAAAAACTGTTTTTT. Its protein product is CASSMNRGQVEKLFF. The complete variable domain, with remaining parts taken from reference TRBV19 and TRBJ1-4, reads DGGITQSPKYLFRKEGQNVTLSCEQNLNHDAMYWYRQDPGQGLRLIYYSQIVNDFQKGDIAEGYSVSREKKESFPLTVTSAQKNPTAFYLCASSMNRGQVEKLFFGSGTQLSVL.

This chain joins TRBV7-2 and TRBJ2-7; D possibly corresponds to TRBD2 (6 bases). This CDR3 has 15 amino acids. The germline V and J ends were trimmed by 1 base and 5 bases, with 15 bases remaining between them. Germline-derived CDR1 and CDR2 are SGHTA and FQGNSA. Written as DNA, the CDR3 is TGTGCCAGCAGCTTAGATCTAGCGTCTACTGACGAGCAGTACTTC. It yields the protein CASSLDLASTDEQYF.

The gene calls are TRBV9 and TRBJ2-1; possible D gene TRBD1, 6 bases. This CDR3 has 17 residues. V lost 3 bases, J lost 0 bases, and 16 bases lay in between. The V gene's germline CDR1 is SGDLS and CDR2 YYNGEE. CDR3 nucleotide sequence: TGTGCCAGCAGCGAGAGGGGGAGCCCGAGCTCCTACAATGAGCAGTTCTTC. This sequence encodes CASSERGSPSSYNEQFF.